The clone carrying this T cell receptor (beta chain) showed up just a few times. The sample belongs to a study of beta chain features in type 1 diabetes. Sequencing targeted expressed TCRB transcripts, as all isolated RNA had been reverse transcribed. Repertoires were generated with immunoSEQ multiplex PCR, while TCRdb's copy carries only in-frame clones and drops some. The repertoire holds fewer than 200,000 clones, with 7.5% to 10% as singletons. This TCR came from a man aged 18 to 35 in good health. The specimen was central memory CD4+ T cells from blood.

The CDR3 coding sequence is TGTGCCAGCTCCTCCGTCTACGAGCAGTACTTC. Its translation is CASSSVYEQYF. V and J are TRBV18 and TRBJ2-7; D not resolved. The CDR3 spans 11 residues. The germline gives CDR1 KGHSH, CDR2 LQKENI. Deletions cut 6 bases from V and 3 bases from J, with 6 bases between.